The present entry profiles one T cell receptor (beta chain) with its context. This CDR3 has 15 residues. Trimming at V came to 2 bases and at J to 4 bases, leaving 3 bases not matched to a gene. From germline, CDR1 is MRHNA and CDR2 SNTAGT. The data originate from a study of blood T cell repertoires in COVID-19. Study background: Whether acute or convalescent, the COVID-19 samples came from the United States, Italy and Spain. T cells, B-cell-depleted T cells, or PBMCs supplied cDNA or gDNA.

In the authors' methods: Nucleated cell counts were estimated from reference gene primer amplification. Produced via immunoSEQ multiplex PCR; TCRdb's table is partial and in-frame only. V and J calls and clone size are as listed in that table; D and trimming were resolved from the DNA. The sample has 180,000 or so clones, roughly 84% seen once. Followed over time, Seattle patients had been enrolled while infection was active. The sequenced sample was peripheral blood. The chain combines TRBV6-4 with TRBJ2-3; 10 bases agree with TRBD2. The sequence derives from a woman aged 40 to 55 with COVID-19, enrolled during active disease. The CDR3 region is CASSDQSGRADTQYF. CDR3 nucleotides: TGTGCCAGCAGTGACCAGAGCGGGAGGGCAGATACGCAGTATTTT.